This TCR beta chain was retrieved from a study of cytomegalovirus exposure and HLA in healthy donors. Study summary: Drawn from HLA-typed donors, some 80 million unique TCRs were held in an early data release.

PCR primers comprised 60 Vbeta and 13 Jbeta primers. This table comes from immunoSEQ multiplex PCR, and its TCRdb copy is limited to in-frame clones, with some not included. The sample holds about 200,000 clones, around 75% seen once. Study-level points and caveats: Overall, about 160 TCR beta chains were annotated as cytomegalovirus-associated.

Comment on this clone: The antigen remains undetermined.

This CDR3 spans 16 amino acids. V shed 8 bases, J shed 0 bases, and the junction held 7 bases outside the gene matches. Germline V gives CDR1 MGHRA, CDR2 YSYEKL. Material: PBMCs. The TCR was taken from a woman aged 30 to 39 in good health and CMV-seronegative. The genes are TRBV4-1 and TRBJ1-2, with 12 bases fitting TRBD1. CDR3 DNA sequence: TGCGCCAGCCTACCGGGACAGGGGGCTGCTAACTATGGCTACACCTTC. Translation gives CASLPGQGAANYGYTF.